The subject of this entry is one TCR beta chain. The entry originates in a study of cytomegalovirus exposure and HLA in healthy donors. Profiling relied on immunoSEQ multiplex PCR, and the TCRdb table lists in-frame clones only, not all of them. The data show some 130,000 clones, approximately 87% seen once. The V gene lost 5 bases and the J gene lost 4 bases, with 14 bases spanning the gap. The germline V gene has CDR1 SGHAT and CDR2 FQDESV (reference sequence). The CDR3 totals 14 residues. The chain links TRBV11-1 to TRBJ1-2; D is perhaps TRBD1 (6 bases). The sequence derives from a man aged 18 to 30 in good health and CMV-seronegative. The sample comprised PBMCs. CDR3 DNA sequence: TGTGCCAGCAGCGAAGACGACAGGTTCTATGGCTACACCTTC. It translates to CASSEDDRFYGYTF.